The 24 T cell receptor beta chains below come from one sample, sequenced in a study of early T cells in non-severe SARS-CoV-2 infection. In TCRdb, the 5' RACE reads were re-called with MiXCR into one record per CDR3 protein. The sample includes just under 45,000 distinct CDR3 sequences, 9.5% to 13% of them seen just once. What was sequenced was whole blood. These receptors were obtained from an adult who was a healthcare worker with PCR-confirmed SARS-CoV-2 infection or an uninfected control (not recorded which).

In this sample, this clonotype turned up a few times. The CDR3 region is CASSQRTGGLEDTQYF. Here the CDR3 DNA reads TGTGCCAGCAGCCAAAGGACAGGGGGCTTGGAAGATACGCAGTATTTT. J is TRBJ2-3 and V is TRBV13; 11 bases match TRBD1. Looked up from germline, CDR1 is PRHDT and CDR2 is FYEKMQ (reference sequence). CDR3 size: 16 residues. Trimming removed 5 bases from V and 5 bases from J; junction bases left unmatched: 9.

Here the CDR3 reads CASSLVFGTNEKLFF. The CDR3 coding sequence is TGTGCCAGCTCACTGGTTTTCGGAACTAATGAAAAACTGTTTTTT. V gene TRBV18 combines with J gene TRBJ1-4, with unresolved D. Germline CDR1 reads KGHSH; CDR2 reads LQKENI. The ends were cut back, 4 bases at V and 1 base at J, with 10 bases in the middle. The CDR3 length is 15 residues.

This clonotype was counted at least ten times. The gene calls are TRBV5-4 and TRBJ2-7; D might be TRBD1 or TRBD2, each matching 5 bases. There are 14 residues in the CDR3. CDR1 and CDR2 (germline): SGHNT, YYREEE (reference sequence). Trimming took off 9 bases at V and 6 bases at J, with 22 bases between the two ends. The CDR3 DNA sequence: TGTGCCACCAAACAATCCTCGTATGGGACCGAGCAGTACTTC. Encoded protein: CATKQSSYGTEQYF.

This clonotype was recorded at least ten times. The chain links TRBV7-9 to TRBJ1-5; D is perhaps TRBD1 (5 bases). V dropped 11 bases and J dropped 2 bases, with 13 bases sitting between them. The CDR3 consists of 13 residues. CDR1 and CDR2 (germline): SEHNR, FQNEAQ (reference sequence). CDR3 coding DNA: TGTGCCGCCCAGGGCGAGGGCAATCAGCCCCAGCATTTT. It is translated as CAAQGEGNQPQHF.

The genes are TRBV3-1 and TRBJ2-4; perhaps TRBD1 as D (6 bases). Per germline, CDR1 LGHDT and CDR2 YNNKEL (reference sequence). The germline V and J ends were trimmed by 3 bases and 0 bases, with 15 bases remaining between them. This CDR3 is built from 17 residues. The CDR3, as DNA: TGTGCCAGCAGCCAGGCGCCCGGGACAATAGCCAAAAACATTCAGTACTTC. Protein: CASSQAPGTIAKNIQYF.

This clonotype was detected a few times. The J gene is TRBJ2-2, the V gene TRBV6-5; D unresolved. CDR1 MNHEY and CDR2 SVGAGI come from the germline V gene. The CDR3 is 12 amino acids. With 4 bases removed from V and 4 bases from J, the gap between germline ends came to 4 bases. CDR3 in DNA: TGTGCCAGCAGTTTCACCACCGGGGAGCTGTTTTTT. Translated, it gives CASSFTTGELFF.

This clonotype was detected only a few times. V usage is TRBV7-8 and J usage is TRBJ1-1; 9 nucleotides align to TRBD1. V lost 3 bases to trimming and J lost 2 bases; unmatched junction nucleotides: 10. Germline V CDR1 and CDR2: SGHVS, FQNEAQ. This CDR3 is built from 17 residues. The CDR3 sequence: CASSLGTGQMGNTEAFF. CDR3 nucleotide sequence: TGTGCCAGCAGCTTGGGGACAGGGCAGATGGGAAACACTGAAGCTTTCTTT. Full variable domain (remainder filled in from reference TRBV7-8 and TRBJ1-1): GAGVSQSPRYKVAKRGQDVALRCDPISGHVSLFWYQQALGQGPEFLTYFQNEAQLDKSGLPSDRFFAERPEGSVSTLKIQRTQQEDSAVYLCASSLGTGQMGNTEAFFGQGTRLTVV.

The table lists this clonotype with many counts. The chain links TRBV18 to TRBJ2-3; 9 bases map to TRBD1. The trim removed 2 bases at V and 3 bases at J, leaving 12 bases unmatched. This CDR3 is built from 18 residues. Germline CDR1 and CDR2: KGHSH and LQKENI. CDR3 sequence (DNA): TGTGCCAGCTCACCATCCTTGTTCTGGGACAGGGAGACAGATACGCAGTATTTT. Amino acids: CASSPSLFWDRETDTQYF.

The genes are TRBV27 and TRBJ2-7, with 11 nucleotides matching TRBD1. CDR1 is MNHEY and CDR2 is SMNVEV in the germline V gene (reference sequence). Trimming cost V 5 bases and J 3 bases; bases outside gene matches: 3. This CDR3 spans 14 amino acids. CDR3 in amino acids: CASSGTGGFYEQYF. CDR3 DNA sequence: TGTGCCAGCAGTGGGACAGGGGGATTCTACGAGCAGTACTTC.

The V and J genes are TRBV6-2 or TRBV6-3 and TRBJ1-2; D is ambiguous. Germline V lookup: CDR1 MNHEY, CDR2 SVGEGT. Trimming removed 5 bases from V and 7 bases from J, with 17 bases in between. The CDR3 sequence is 14 residues long. CDR3 sequence (DNA): TGTGCCAGCAGTCCCCCGGACGGATCCAGTGGCTACACCTTC. This codes for CASSPPDGSSGYTF.

In this sample, this clonotype turned up many times. Its ends do not fully match the called genes, so a read error is possible. V and J are TRBV7-2 and TRBJ1-3; D is unclear. The CDR3 spans 15 residues. Per germline, CDR1 SGHTA and CDR2 FQGNSA. The CDR3 DNA reads as TGTGCCAGCAGCTTAAGGCTCAGCTCTGAAAACACCATATATTTT. This gives the protein CASSLRLSSENTIYF.

This clonotype was observed many times. V usage is TRBV6-5 and J usage is TRBJ1-1, with D tentatively TRBD1 (5 bases). This CDR3 has 15 amino acids. Trimming took 2 bases from V and 2 from J, leaving 12 bases between them. Per germline, CDR1 MNHEY and CDR2 SVGAGI. The CDR3 region is CASSYMGPVNTEAFF. In nucleotides, the CDR3 is TGTGCCAGCAGTTACATGGGACCGGTAAACACTGAAGCTTTCTTT.

The chain joins TRBV18 to TRBJ1-4; D not certain. In germline, CDR1 is KGHSH, CDR2 LQKENI. This CDR3 spans 13 amino acids. V was pared by 2 bases and J by 4 bases, with 5 bases between. CDR3 protein: CASSPGLNEKLFF. In DNA, the CDR3 is TGTGCCAGCTCACCAGGGCTTAATGAAAAACTGTTTTTT.

Notes on this clonotype: A read error may explain this, as a much larger clone is one base away. The CDR3 reads CATSREAGIYNEQFF. The CDR3 DNA follows: TGTGCCACCAGCAGAGAAGCGGGAATCTACAATGAGCAGTTCTTC. The chain is built from TRBV15 and TRBJ2-1; 7 bases align to TRBD2. Germline lookup yields CDR1 LNHNV and CDR2 YYDKDF (reference sequence). The CDR3 is 15 residues long. V trimming: 0 bases; J trimming: 3 bases; junction bases outside the gene matches: 2.

This clonotype has more than one count but fewer than ten. The chain couples TRBV20-1 to TRBJ2-7; 7 nucleotides line up with TRBD1. The V segment lost 6 bases and the J segment 4 bases; nucleotides outside the gene matches: 3. CDR1 and CDR2 from the germline V gene are DFQATT and SNEGSKA (reference sequence). This CDR3 spans 11 amino acids. The CDR3 reads CSATGAYEQYF. The CDR3 region has the DNA TGCAGTGCAACAGGGGCGTACGAGCAGTACTTC.

This chain uses TRBV24-1 with TRBJ2-1, with TRBD2 identical over 8 bases. J was trimmed by 0 bases and V by 9 bases; bases with no gene match: 9. CDR3 length equals 16 residues. Looked up from germline, CDR1 is KGHDR and CDR2 is SFDVKD. This CDR3 is CATAGGRLSSYNEQFF. CDR3 nucleotides: TGTGCCACCGCGGGGGGTCGTCTTAGCTCCTACAATGAGCAGTTCTTC.

A few counts support this clonotype. V gene TRBV6-6 combines with J gene TRBJ1-1, with a possible D match to TRBD1 (6 bases). The germline V and J ends were trimmed by 2 bases and 7 bases, with 14 bases remaining between them. The germline gives CDR1 MNHNY, CDR2 SVGAGI (reference sequence). CDR3 length: 14 amino acids. CDR3 nucleotides: TGTGCCAGCAGTTACGTGGCAGGGGTTTATGAAGCTTTCTTT. Protein: CASSYVAGVYEAFF.

The chain couples TRBV5-1 to TRBJ1-6; TRBD1 agrees at 7 bases. With 4 bases clipped from V and 10 bases from J, the junction kept 11 bases outside the gene matches. Germline CDR1 SGHRS, CDR2 YFSETQ. This CDR3 region has 15 residues. Written as DNA, the CDR3 is TGCGCCAGCAGCCCCGGGACAGCCCAGGCATCACCCCTCCACTTT. It is translated as CASSPGTAQASPLHF.

This clonotype was detected only a few times. The gene calls are TRBV20-1 and TRBJ1-3; 12 bases match TRBD1. The V gene's germline CDR1 is DFQATT and CDR2 SNEGSKA (reference sequence). This CDR3 spans 17 amino acids. V lost 4 bases and J lost 4; bases outside the gene matches: 11. CDR3 sequence reads: CSATRPGTGGFGNTIYF. DNA for the CDR3: TGCAGTGCTACTCGACCCGGGACAGGGGGCTTCGGAAACACCATATATTTT.

This clonotype has at least ten counts. The rearrangement uses TRBV29-1 and TRBJ2-7; D is undetermined. CDR1 is SQVTM and CDR2 is ANQGSEA in the germline V gene. The CDR3 totals 10 residues. Trimming shortened V by 4 bases and J by 3 bases, and 4 bases separated the two germline ends. The CDR3 protein is CSVVDYEQYF. For the CDR3, the DNA is TGCAGCGTTGTAGACTACGAGCAGTACTTC.

This clonotype has more than one count but fewer than ten. The CDR3 loop reads CASSGPGPSYEQYF. Written as DNA, the CDR3 is TGTGCCAGCTCAGGACCAGGGCCGTCCTACGAGCAGTACTTC. This chain joins TRBV7-2 and TRBJ2-7; maybe TRBD1 (5 bases). V shed 8 bases and J shed 1 base, with 15 bases lying between them. Germline assignment: CDR1 SGHTA and CDR2 FQGNSA. This CDR3 contains 14 residues.

The chain recombines TRBV20-1 with TRBJ2-1; D not certain. The CDR3 covers 11 residues. V was shortened by 6 bases and J by 4 bases, with 7 bases between the two germline ends. In germline, CDR1 is DFQATT, CDR2 SNEGSKA (reference sequence). Written as DNA, the CDR3 is TGCAGTGCGGAGACATACAATGAGCAGTTCTTC. The encoded protein is CSAETYNEQFF.

This clonotype was observed at least ten times. The chain combines TRBV7-9 with TRBJ2-3; 9 bases match TRBD1. V dropped 1 base and J dropped 3; count of bases not matched to a gene: 8. Germline CDR1 and CDR2: SEHNR and FQNEAQ (reference sequence). CDR3 size: 17 residues. The CDR3 spells CASSLVRGQGLTDTQYF. CDR3 nucleotides: TGTGCCAGCAGCTTAGTTCGGGGACAGGGTTTGACAGATACGCAGTATTTT.

Many counts were recorded for this clonotype. DNA for the CDR3: TGTGCCAGCAGCCAACGACTAGCGGGAACCTACAATGAGCAGTTCTTC. It yields the protein CASSQRLAGTYNEQFF. V gene TRBV9 combines with J gene TRBJ2-1; 11 bases are a match to TRBD2. The CDR3 contains 16 residues. Germline V gene sequence: CDR1 SGDLS, CDR2 YYNGEE. Trimming removed 4 bases from V and 2 bases from J; junction bases left unmatched: 5.